This T cell receptor beta chain was observed in a study of T cells in Graves' hyperthyroidism and ophthalmopathy. The investigators amplified TCR beta CDR3 regions from RNA transcripts. When the TCR CDR3 underwent first-round RT-PCR, the HTBI primer set was used. One entry per CDR3 protein, called by TCRdb with MiXCR from the multiplex PCR reads. In the table there are around 350,000 distinct CDR3 sequences, about 20% of which are singletons. Germline V gene data show CDR1 as PRHDT and CDR2 as FYEKMQ (reference sequence). Unmatched junction bases numbered 11, after V lost 7 bases and J lost 5 bases. The CDR3 covers 15 residues. Exclusions: uncontrolled infection, other autoimmune disease, pregnancy, lactation. This clonotype was counted a few times.

The rearrangement joins TRBV13 to TRBJ2-7; TRBD1 agrees at 10 bases. The TCR originated in a woman aged 18-29 years with Graves' hyperthyroidism. Sequenced: blood. CDR3 sequence (DNA): TGTGCCAGCAACCCGGGACAGGGGCGACTCCACGAGCAGTACTTC. Translating it yields CASNPGQGRLHEQYF. The entire variable domain, with the rest obtained from reference TRBV13 and TRBJ2-7, is as follows: AAGVIQSPRHLIKEKRETATLKCYPIPRHDTVYWYQQGPGQDPQFLISFYEKMQSDKGSIPDRFSAQQFSDYHSELNMSSLELGDSALYFCASNPGQGRLHEQYFGPGTRLTVT.